The present T cell receptor beta chain was sequenced within a study of blood T cell repertoires in COVID-19. Profiling relied on immunoSEQ multiplex PCR, and the TCRdb table lists in-frame clones only, not all of them. The profile shows around 60,000 clones, 84% of them singletons. The CDR3 spans 13 residues. The germline V and J ends were trimmed by 1 base and 5 bases, with 8 bases remaining between them. Germline values: CDR1 SEHNR, CDR2 FQNEAQ (reference sequence). This TCR came from a man between 60 and 75 years old with COVID-19, enrolled during active disease. Specimen: peripheral blood. The chain links TRBV7-9 to TRBJ1-2; D unclear. The CDR3 bases are TGTGCCAGCAGCTTAGGGGCAGCTTATGGCTACACCTTC. It codes for CASSLGAAYGYTF.